This T cell receptor (beta chain) was documented in a study of cytomegalovirus exposure and HLA in healthy donors. At the level of the study: Both the 120 or so validation repertoires and the approximately 700 first-cohort repertoires used the same platform, as reported by a later analysis.

This clone was recorded once. The antigen remains undetermined. Study-level results: The CMV antigen specificity of a few CMV-associated chains was confirmed through in vitro analysis. In the 130 or so validation repertoires, 94% of cluster scores exceeded 0, per a later analysis.

Trimming took off 6 bases at V and 10 bases at J, with 22 bases between the two ends. The germline V gene has CDR1 KGHSH and CDR2 LQKENI. The CDR3 extends over 15 amino acids. Clones were read by immunoSEQ multiplex PCR, and TCRdb kept only the in-frame ones, dropping some. This sample has about 110,000 clones, with about 85% found just once. The rearrangement uses TRBV18 and TRBJ2-1, with no clear D. The specimen sequenced was PBMCs. The TCR originated in a young woman in good health and CMV-seronegative. The CDR3 is CASSETPRPYGEQFF. The CDR3 bases are TGTGCCAGCTCGGAGACTCCGCGCCCCTACGGGGAGCAGTTCTTC.